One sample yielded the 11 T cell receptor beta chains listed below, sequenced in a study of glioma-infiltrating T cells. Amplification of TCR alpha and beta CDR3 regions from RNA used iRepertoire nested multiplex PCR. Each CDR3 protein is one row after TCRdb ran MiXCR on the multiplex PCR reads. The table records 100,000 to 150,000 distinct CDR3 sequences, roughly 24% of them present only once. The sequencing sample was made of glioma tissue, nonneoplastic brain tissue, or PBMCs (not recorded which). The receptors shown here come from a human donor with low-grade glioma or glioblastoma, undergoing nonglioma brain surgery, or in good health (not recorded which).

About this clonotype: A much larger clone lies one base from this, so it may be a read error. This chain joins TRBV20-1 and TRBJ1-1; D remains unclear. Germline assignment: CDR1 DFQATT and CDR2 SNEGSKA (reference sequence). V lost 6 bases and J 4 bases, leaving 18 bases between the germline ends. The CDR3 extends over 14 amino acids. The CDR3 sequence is CSAPTRPAGTEAFF. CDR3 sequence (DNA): TGCAGTGCCCCAACCCGCCCGGCGGGCACTGAAGCTTTCTTT.

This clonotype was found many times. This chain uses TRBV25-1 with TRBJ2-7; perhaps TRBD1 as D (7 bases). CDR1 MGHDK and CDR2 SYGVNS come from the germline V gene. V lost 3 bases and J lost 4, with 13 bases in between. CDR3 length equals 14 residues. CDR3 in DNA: TGTGCCAGCAGTGATGTCAGGGGGGCTTACGAGCAGTACTTC. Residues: CASSDVRGAYEQYF.

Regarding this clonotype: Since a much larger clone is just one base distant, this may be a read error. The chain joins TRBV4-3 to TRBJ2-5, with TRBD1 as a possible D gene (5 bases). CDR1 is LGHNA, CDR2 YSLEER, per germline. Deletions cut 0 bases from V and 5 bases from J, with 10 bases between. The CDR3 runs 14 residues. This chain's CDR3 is CASSQDWGHETQYF. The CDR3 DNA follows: TGCGCCAGCAGCCAAGACTGGGGCCACGAGACCCAGTACTTC.

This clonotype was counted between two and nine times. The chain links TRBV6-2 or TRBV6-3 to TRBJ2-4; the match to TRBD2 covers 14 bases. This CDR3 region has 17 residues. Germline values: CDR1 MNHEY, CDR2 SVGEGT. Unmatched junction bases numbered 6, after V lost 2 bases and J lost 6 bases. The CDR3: CASSYRGLAGVRNIQYF. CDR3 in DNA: TGTGCCAGCAGTTACCGGGGACTAGCGGGAGTAAGAAACATTCAGTACTTC.

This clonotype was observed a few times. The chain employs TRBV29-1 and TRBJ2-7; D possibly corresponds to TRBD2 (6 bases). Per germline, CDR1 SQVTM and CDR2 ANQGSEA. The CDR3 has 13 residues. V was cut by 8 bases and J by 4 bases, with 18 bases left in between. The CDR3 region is CSTGSGRGYEQYF. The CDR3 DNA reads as TGCAGCACCGGATCCGGGAGAGGATACGAGCAGTACTTC.

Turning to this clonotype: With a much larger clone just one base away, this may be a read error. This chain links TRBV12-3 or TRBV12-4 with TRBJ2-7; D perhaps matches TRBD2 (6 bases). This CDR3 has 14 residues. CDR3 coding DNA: TGTGCCAGCAGTCGGGAGCCTGTCTCCTACGAGGAGTACTTC. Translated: CASSREPVSYEEYF.

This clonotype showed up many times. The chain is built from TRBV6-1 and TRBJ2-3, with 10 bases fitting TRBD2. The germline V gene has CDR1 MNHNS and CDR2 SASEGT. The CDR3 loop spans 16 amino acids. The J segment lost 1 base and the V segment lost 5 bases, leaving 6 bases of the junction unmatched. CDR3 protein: CASSPGLAGGTDTQYF. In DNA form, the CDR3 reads TGTGCCAGCAGTCCAGGTCTAGCGGGAGGCACAGATACGCAGTATTTT.

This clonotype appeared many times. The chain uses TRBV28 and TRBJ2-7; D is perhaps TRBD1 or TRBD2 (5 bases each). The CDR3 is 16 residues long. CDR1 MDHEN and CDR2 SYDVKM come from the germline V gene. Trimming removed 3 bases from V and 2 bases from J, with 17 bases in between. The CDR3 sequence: CASSFVGPRGTYEQYF. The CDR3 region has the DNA TGTGCCAGCAGTTTTGTGGGACCGCGTGGTACCTACGAGCAGTACTTC.

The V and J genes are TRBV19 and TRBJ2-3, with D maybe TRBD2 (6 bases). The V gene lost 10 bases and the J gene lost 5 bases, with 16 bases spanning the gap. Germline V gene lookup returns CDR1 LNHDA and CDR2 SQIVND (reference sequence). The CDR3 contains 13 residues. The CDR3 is CATVSGGVDTQYF. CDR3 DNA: TGTGCCACCGTTAGCGGTGGTGTAGATACGCAGTATTTT. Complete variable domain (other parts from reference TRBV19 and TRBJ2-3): DGGITQSPKYLFRKEGQNVTLSCEQNLNHDAMYWYRQDPGQGLRLIYYSQIVNDFQKGDIAEGYSVSREKKESFPLTVTSAQKNPTAFYLCATVSGGVDTQYFGPGTRLTVL.

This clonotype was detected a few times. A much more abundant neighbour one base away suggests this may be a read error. This CDR3 is CASRLGQGEQFF. The CDR3 DNA reads TGTGCCAGCCGCTTAGGACAGGGGGAGCAGTTCTTC. The chain couples TRBV7-6 to TRBJ2-1; 9 bases line up with TRBD1. The CDR3 spans 12 residues. Germline V gene data show CDR1 as SGHVS and CDR2 as FNYEAQ.

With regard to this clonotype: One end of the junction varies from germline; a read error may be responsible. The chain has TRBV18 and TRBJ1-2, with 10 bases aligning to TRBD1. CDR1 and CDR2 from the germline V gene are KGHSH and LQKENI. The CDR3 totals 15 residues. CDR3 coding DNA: TGTGCCAGCCCACCAGGGACAGGGGAGAAGCATGGCTACACCTTC. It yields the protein CASPPGTGEKHGYTF.